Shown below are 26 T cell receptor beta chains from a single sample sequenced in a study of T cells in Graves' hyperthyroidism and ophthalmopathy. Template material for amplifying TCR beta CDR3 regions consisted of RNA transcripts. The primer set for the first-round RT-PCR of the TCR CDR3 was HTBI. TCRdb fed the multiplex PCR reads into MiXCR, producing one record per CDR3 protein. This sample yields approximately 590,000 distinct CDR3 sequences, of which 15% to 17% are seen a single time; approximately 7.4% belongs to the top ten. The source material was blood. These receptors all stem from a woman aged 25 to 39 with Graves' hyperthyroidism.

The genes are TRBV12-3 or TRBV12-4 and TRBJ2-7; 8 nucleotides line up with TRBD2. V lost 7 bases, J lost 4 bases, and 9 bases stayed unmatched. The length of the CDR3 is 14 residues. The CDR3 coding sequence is TGTGCCAGCAATTTCGAGCGGGAGAGGTACGAGCAGTACTTC. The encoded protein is CASNFERERYEQYF.

The CDR3: CASSPLTDNEQFF. The CDR3, as DNA: TGTGCCAGCTCACCTTTGACGGACAATGAGCAGTTCTTC. The V gene is TRBV18, the J gene TRBJ2-1; D gene unclear. V was shortened by 3 bases and J by 5 bases, with 8 bases between the two germline ends. The CDR3 is 13 amino acids. Germline loops: CDR1 KGHSH, CDR2 LQKENI.

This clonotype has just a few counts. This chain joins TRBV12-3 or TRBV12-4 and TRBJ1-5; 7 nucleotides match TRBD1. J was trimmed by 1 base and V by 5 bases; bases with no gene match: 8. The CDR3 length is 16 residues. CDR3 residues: CASSPNRGGSNQPQHF. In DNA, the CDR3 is TGTGCCAGCAGTCCGAACAGGGGAGGAAGCAATCAGCCCCAGCATTTT.

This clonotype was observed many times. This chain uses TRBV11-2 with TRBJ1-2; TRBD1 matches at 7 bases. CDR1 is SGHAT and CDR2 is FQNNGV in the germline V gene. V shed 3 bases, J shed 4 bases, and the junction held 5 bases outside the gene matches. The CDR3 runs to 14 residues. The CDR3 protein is CASSLGTALYGYTF. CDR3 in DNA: TGTGCCAGCAGCTTGGGGACAGCACTCTATGGCTACACCTTC.

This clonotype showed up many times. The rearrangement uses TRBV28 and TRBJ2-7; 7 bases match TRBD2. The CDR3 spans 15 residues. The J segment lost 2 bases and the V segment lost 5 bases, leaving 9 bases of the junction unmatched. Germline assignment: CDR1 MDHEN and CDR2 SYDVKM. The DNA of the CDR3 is TGTGCCAGCAGTGACCTACGCGGGAGAACCTACGAGCAGTACTTC. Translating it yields CASSDLRGRTYEQYF.

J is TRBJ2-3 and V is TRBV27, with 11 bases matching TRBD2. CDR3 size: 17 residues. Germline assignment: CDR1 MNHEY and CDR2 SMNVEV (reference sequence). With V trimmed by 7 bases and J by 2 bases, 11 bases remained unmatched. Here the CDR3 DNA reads TGTGCCAGCAAGCGATTGGAACTAGCGGGAGACACAGATACGCAGTATTTT. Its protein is CASKRLELAGDTDTQYF.

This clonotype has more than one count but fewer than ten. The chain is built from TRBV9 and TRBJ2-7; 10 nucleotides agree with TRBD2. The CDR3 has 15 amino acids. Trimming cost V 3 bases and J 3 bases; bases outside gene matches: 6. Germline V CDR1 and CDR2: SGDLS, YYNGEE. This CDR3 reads CASSGEASGSYEQYF. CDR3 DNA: TGTGCCAGCAGCGGGGAGGCTAGCGGGAGCTACGAGCAGTACTTC.

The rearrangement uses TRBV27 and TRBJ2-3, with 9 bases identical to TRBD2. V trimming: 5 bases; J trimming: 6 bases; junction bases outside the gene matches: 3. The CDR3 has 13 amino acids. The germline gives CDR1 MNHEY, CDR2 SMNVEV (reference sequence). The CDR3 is CASSTGLADTQYF. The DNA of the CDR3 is TGTGCCAGCAGTACTGGACTAGCGGATACGCAGTATTTT.

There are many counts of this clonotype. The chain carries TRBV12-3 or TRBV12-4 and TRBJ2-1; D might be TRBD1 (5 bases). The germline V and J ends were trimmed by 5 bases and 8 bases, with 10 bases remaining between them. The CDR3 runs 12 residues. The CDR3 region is CASSLRGDEQFF. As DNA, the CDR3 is TGTGCCAGCAGTCTTAGGGGTGATGAGCAGTTCTTC.

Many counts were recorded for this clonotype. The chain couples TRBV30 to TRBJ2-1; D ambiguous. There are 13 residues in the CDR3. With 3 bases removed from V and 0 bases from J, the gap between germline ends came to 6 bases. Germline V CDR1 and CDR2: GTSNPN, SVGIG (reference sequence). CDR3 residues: CAWSLDSYNEQFF. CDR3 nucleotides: TGTGCCTGGAGCCTCGACTCCTACAATGAGCAGTTCTTC.

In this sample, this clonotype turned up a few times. In DNA form, the CDR3 reads TGTGCCAGCAGCAATAGGATTCCTGGGGAAAAACTGTTTTTT. It translates to CASSNRIPGEKLFF. J is TRBJ1-4 and V is TRBV7-2; D remains ambiguous. V was trimmed by 5 bases and J by 8 bases, leaving 15 bases between them. CDR1 and CDR2 from the germline V gene are SGHTA and FQGNSA. This CDR3 comprises 14 residues.

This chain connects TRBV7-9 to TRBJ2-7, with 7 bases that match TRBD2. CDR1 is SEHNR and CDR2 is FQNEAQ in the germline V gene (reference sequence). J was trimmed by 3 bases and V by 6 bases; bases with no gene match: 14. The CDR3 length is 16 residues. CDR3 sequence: CASRSSGGRAGYEQYF. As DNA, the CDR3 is TGTGCCAGCAGGTCTAGCGGCGGGCGGGCGGGCTACGAGCAGTACTTC.

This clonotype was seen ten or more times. CDR3: CASSPRGGFNEQYF. DNA of the CDR3: TGTGCCAGCTCACCGCGGGGGGGTTTCAACGAGCAGTACTTC. The rearrangement links TRBV18 to TRBJ2-7; 9 bases agree with TRBD2. V dropped 3 bases and J dropped 5; count of bases not matched to a gene: 5. The CDR3 has 14 amino acids. Germline V CDR1 and CDR2: KGHSH, LQKENI.

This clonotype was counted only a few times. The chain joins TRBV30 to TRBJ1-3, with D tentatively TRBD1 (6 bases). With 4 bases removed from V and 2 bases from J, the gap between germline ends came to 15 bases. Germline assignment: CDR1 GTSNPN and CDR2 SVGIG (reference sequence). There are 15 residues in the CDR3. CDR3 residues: CAWTQTGFAGNTIYF. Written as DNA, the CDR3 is TGTGCCTGGACTCAAACAGGGTTCGCTGGAAACACCATATATTTT.

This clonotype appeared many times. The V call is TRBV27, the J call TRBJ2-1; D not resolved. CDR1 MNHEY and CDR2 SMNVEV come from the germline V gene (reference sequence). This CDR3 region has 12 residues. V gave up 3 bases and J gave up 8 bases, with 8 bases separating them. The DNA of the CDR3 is TGTGCCAGCAGTTTTAACCTCGATGAGCAGTTCTTC. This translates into CASSFNLDEQFF.

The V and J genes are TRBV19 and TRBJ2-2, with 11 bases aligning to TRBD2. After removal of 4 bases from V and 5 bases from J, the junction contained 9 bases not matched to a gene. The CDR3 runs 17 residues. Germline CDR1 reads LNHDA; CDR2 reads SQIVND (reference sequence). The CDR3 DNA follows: TGTGCCAGTAGTACTAGCGGGAGGCCCTCCCGGACCGGGGAGCTGTTTTTT. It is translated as CASSTSGRPSRTGELFF. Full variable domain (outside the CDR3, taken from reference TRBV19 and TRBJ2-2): DGGITQSPKYLFRKEGQNVTLSCEQNLNHDAMYWYRQDPGQGLRLIYYSQIVNDFQKGDIAEGYSVSREKKESFPLTVTSAQKNPTAFYLCASSTSGRPSRTGELFFGEGSRLTVL.

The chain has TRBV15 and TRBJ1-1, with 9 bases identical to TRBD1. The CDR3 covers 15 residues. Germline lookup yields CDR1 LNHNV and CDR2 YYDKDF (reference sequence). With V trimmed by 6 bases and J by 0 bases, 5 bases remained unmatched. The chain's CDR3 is CATRDRGMMNTEAFF. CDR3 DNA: TGTGCCACCAGGGACAGGGGTATGATGAACACTGAAGCTTTCTTT.

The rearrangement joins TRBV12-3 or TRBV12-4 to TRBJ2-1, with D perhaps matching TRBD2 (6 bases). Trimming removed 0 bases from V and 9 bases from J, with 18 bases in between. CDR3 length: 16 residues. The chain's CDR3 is CASSLAWASVDTEQFF. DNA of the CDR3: TGTGCCAGCAGTTTAGCGTGGGCTAGCGTTGACACTGAGCAGTTCTTC.

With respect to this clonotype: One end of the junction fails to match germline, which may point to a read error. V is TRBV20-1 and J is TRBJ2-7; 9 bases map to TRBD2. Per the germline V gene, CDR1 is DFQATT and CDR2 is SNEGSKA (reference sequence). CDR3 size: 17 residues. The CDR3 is CGAKLAGRGIASYEQYF. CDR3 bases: TGCGGTGCTAAACTAGCGGGCCGGGGGATCGCCTCCTACGAGCAGTACTTC.

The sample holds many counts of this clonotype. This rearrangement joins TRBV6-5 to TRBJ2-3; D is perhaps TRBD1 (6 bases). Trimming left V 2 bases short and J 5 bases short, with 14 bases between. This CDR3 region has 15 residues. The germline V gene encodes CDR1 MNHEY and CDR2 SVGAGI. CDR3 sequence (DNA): TGTGCCAGCAGTTACGCCCCCGGGACAATAGATACGCAGTATTTT. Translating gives CASSYAPGTIDTQYF.

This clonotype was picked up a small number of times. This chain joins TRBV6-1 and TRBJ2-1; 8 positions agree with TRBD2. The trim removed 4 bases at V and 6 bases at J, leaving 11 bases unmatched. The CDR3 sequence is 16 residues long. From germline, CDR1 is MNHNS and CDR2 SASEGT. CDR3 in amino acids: CASSGGGSGAFNEQFF. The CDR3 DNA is TGTGCCAGCAGTGGAGGAGGTAGCGGGGCCTTCAATGAGCAGTTCTTC.

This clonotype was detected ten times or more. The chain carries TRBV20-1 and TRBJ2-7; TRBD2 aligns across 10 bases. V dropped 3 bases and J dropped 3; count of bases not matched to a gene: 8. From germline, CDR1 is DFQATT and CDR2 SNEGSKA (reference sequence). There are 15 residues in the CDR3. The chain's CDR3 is CSASRAGGIGYEQYF. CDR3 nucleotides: TGCAGTGCTAGTAGAGCGGGAGGGATCGGCTACGAGCAGTACTTC.

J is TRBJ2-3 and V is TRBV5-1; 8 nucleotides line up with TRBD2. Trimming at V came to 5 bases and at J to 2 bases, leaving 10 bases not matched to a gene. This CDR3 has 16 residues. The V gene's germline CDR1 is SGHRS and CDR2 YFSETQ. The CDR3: CASRRVLAGPTDTQYF. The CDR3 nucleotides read TGCGCCAGCAGACGAGTTCTAGCGGGCCCCACAGATACGCAGTATTTT.

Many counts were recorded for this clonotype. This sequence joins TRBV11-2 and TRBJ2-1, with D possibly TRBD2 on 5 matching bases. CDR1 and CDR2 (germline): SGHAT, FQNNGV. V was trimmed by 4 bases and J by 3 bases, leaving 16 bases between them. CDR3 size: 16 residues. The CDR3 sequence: CASSSFPDSFYNEQFF. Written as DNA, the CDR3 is TGTGCCAGCAGCTCCTTCCCGGACTCGTTCTACAATGAGCAGTTCTTC.

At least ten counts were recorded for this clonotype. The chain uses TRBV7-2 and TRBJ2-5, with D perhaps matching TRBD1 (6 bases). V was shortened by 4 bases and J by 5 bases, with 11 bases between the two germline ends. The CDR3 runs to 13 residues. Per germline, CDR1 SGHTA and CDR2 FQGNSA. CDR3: CASSSTGYETQYF. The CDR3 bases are TGTGCCAGCAGCTCCACAGGGTATGAGACCCAGTACTTC.

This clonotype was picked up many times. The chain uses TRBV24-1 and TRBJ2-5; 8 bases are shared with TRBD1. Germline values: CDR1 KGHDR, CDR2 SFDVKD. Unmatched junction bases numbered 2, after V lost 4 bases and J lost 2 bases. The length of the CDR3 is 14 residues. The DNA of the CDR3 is TGTGCCACCAGTGACCGGACAGGGCAAGAGACCCAGTACTTC. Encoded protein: CATSDRTGQETQYF.